The present entry profiles one TCR beta chain with its context. This sample is part of a study of blood T cell repertoires in COVID-19. V gave up 2 bases and J gave up 3 bases, with 7 bases separating them. Germline values: CDR1 LGHDT, CDR2 YNNKEL (reference sequence). The CDR3 sequence is 13 residues long. Participants came from around 25 US areas, aged roughly 18 to 89 years. Cohort placement rested on clinical history that participants reported themselves. Original methodology: Researchers report that nucleated cell counts were estimated from reference gene primer amplification. TCRdb's table, derived via immunoSEQ multiplex PCR, lists solely in-frame clones and lacks some. For V, J and clone size, that table is used; D and trimming come from the DNA. There are some 360,000 clones in the sample; about nine tenths occur only once, and approximately 0.93% lies in the top ten.

The sequence was obtained from a woman aged 25 to 39 who had been exposed to COVID-19. Sequenced material: PBMCs or T cells enriched from blood (not recorded which). This chain uses TRBV3-1 (or the pseudogene TRBV3-2) with TRBJ1-2; tentatively, D is TRBD1 (5 bases). Written as DNA, the CDR3 is TGTGCCAGCAGCCAACGGGGGGACTATGGCTACACCTTC. This sequence encodes CASSQRGDYGYTF.